What follows describes a single T cell receptor (beta chain). Assay: immunoSEQ multiplex PCR; the TCRdb copy retains only in-frame clones and omits some. The sample includes some 270,000 clones, roughly 86% seen only once; the top ten take 1.5% to 2%. The CDR3 is made up of 14 amino acids. Germline CDR1 is SGHVS and CDR2 is FNYEAQ. J was trimmed by 7 bases and V by 3 bases; bases with no gene match: 7. This entry is derived from a study of blood T cell repertoires in COVID-19. On the study more broadly: COVID-19 samples from acute and convalescent phases originated in the United States, Italy and Spain. Sources were T cells, B-cell-depleted T cells, or PBMCs; the material itself was cDNA or gDNA.

V and J are TRBV7-6 and TRBJ2-7, with 9 bases that match TRBD1. The sequence was obtained from a woman aged 60-75 years who had recovered from COVID-19. Sample: peripheral blood. DNA for the CDR3: TGTGCCAGCAGCTTCTCGACAGGGGGACGAGAGCAGTACTTC. It is translated as CASSFSTGGREQYF.